The 13 T cell receptor beta chains below were found in one sample sequenced in a study of early T cells in non-severe SARS-CoV-2 infection. TCRdb fed the 5' RACE reads into MiXCR, producing one record per CDR3 protein. The sample carries over 55,000 distinct CDR3 sequences, roughly a tenth recorded once. Sequenced: whole blood. The receptors were gathered from an adult who was a healthcare worker with PCR-confirmed SARS-CoV-2 infection or an uninfected control (not recorded which).

The rearrangement joins TRBV29-1 to TRBJ2-7; D is unclear. Germline assignment: CDR1 SQVTM and CDR2 ANQGSEA. Trimming stripped 4 bases from V and 2 bases from J, with 15 bases between. This CDR3 spans 14 amino acids. The CDR3 nucleotides read TGCAGCGTTGGCAACCTCAAGGGTGCCTACGAGCAGTACTTC. It encodes CSVGNLKGAYEQYF.

Only a few counts were recorded for this clonotype. The gene calls are TRBV20-1 and TRBJ1-2; unclear D gene. The CDR3 has 11 amino acids. Germline CDR1 DFQATT, CDR2 SNEGSKA (reference sequence). V lost 6 bases to trimming and J lost 3 bases, with 8 bases between them. The CDR3 DNA reads TGCAGTGCCACAGTTGACTATGGCTACACCTTC. This codes for CSATVDYGYTF.

Here the CDR3 DNA reads TGTGCCAGCAGCTCGGTGGGCGGTTACTACAATGAGCAGTTCTTC. It encodes CASSSVGGYYNEQFF. The J gene is TRBJ2-1, the V gene TRBV7-2, with D unresolved. Germline-derived CDR1 and CDR2 are SGHTA and FQGNSA. The length of the CDR3 is 15 residues. With 4 bases removed from V and 3 bases from J, the gap between germline ends came to 13 bases.

Many counts were recorded for this clonotype. This sequence joins TRBV6-2 or TRBV6-3 and TRBJ1-5, with D tentatively TRBD1 (6 bases). CDR3 length equals 18 residues. CDR1 and CDR2 from the germline V gene are MNHEY and SVGEGT. Trimming shortened V by 0 bases and J by 6 bases, and 21 bases separated the two germline ends. CDR3: CASSYSSLNRAWGQPQHF. CDR3 bases: TGTGCCAGCAGTTACTCGTCTTTGAACAGGGCGTGGGGTCAGCCCCAGCATTTT.

This clonotype was observed a handful of times. The CDR3 region is CSAYRTNIQYF. The DNA of the CDR3 is TGCAGTGCCTACCGGACAAACATTCAGTACTTC. The V gene is TRBV29-1, the J gene TRBJ2-4; unclear D gene. The CDR3 runs 11 residues. The germline CDR1 and CDR2 sequences are SQVTM and ANQGSEA.

This rearrangement joins TRBV20-1 to TRBJ2-2, with 8 positions matching TRBD1. Germline V CDR1 and CDR2: DFQATT, SNEGSKA (reference sequence). The CDR3 extends over 16 amino acids. Unmatched junction bases numbered 7, after V lost 0 bases and J lost 4 bases. The CDR3 DNA reads as TGCAGTGCTAGAGATTACCGGACAGGGCCCACCGGGGAGCTGTTTTTT. The encoded protein is CSARDYRTGPTGELFF.

This clonotype has at least ten counts. The J gene is TRBJ1-2, the V gene TRBV12-3 or TRBV12-4; D remains unclear. Trimming shortened V by 6 bases and J by 4 bases, and 18 bases separated the two germline ends. The CDR3 loop spans 15 amino acids. Here the CDR3 reads CASRPSSWNSYGYTF. The CDR3 nucleotides read TGTGCCAGCAGGCCCTCGAGTTGGAATTCCTATGGCTACACCTTC.

The chain is built from TRBV29-1 and TRBJ1-2; D gene unclear. The CDR3 runs to 14 residues. With 1 base removed from V and 8 bases from J, the gap between germline ends came to 17 bases. Per the germline V gene, CDR1 is SQVTM and CDR2 is ANQGSEA. CDR3 protein: CSVEGRAGYNGYTF. The DNA for the CDR3 is TGCAGCGTTGAAGGAAGGGCGGGGTATAACGGCTACACCTTC.

This clonotype was detected ten times or more. The chain combines TRBV12-3 or TRBV12-4 with TRBJ2-3; weak D call: TRBD1 (6 bases). The CDR3 is made up of 14 amino acids. Trimming removed 5 bases at V and 2 bases at J, with 11 bases between. CDR3 in amino acids: CASSRGQLTDTQYF. CDR3 DNA sequence: TGTGCCAGCAGTCGCGGACAGCTCACAGATACGCAGTATTTT.

This clonotype turned up a few times. The chain carries TRBV5-1 and TRBJ2-1, with TRBD1 identical over 9 bases. Germline-derived CDR1 and CDR2 are SGHRS and YFSETQ. J was trimmed by 8 bases and V by 4 bases; bases with no gene match: 10. This CDR3 spans 15 amino acids. The CDR3 sequence is CASSDPGQGADEQFF. The CDR3 nucleotides are TGCGCCAGCAGCGATCCGGGACAGGGTGCAGATGAGCAGTTCTTC.

Only a few counts were recorded for this clonotype. The chain employs TRBV6-1 and TRBJ2-5, with a tentative D call TRBD2 (6 bases). CDR1 MNHNS and CDR2 SASEGT come from the germline V gene. The CDR3 spans 16 residues. The V end was cut by 7 bases, the J end by 1 base, with 19 bases between. CDR3 region: CASTSRGRRVQETQYF. CDR3 sequence (DNA): TGTGCCAGCACCTCCCGGGGGAGGAGGGTCCAAGAGACCCAGTACTTC.

At least ten counts were recorded for this clonotype. At one of its ends the junction is not consistent with the germline gene, which may arise from a read error. The V and J genes are TRBV20-1 and TRBJ2-1; TRBD2 is a possible D gene (5 bases). The CDR3 spans 15 residues. The germline V gene has CDR1 DFQATT and CDR2 SNEGSKA (reference sequence). CDR3 amino acids: CSARILVVSFNEQFF. CDR3 bases: TGCAGTGCTAGGATACTAGTGGTATCCTTCAATGAGCAGTTCTTC.

Ten or more counts support this clonotype. The CDR3 DNA reads TGCAGTGCTAGAGATGCGGGGAGGGGAGACAATCAGCCCCAGCATTTT. Its translation is CSARDAGRGDNQPQHF. The V gene is TRBV20-1, the J gene TRBJ1-5; D perhaps matches TRBD1 (5 bases). V lost 0 bases, J lost 3 bases, and 15 bases lay in between. The CDR3 spans 16 residues. The germline V gene has CDR1 DFQATT and CDR2 SNEGSKA (reference sequence).